These 7 T cell receptor beta chains came from one sample sequenced in a study of a mutant IDH1 vaccine in newly diagnosed glioma. Antigens for these TCRs are unknown. Assay used: immunoSEQ multiplex PCR; TCRdb lists only in-frame clones, some missing. The sample carries roughly 61,000 clones, 75% to 85% recorded once. The time point denotes: week 11, during vaccination. The vaccine gave 300 ug of a 20-mer mutant IDH1 peptide subcutaneously per dose. The sample in question was PBMCs, obtained from a glioma patient whose treatment included an IDH1 peptide vaccine. These receptor sequences come from a man aged 50 to 59 with glioma.

This chain links TRBV6-4 with TRBJ1-1, with a tentative D call TRBD1 (5 bases). There are 13 residues in the CDR3. The V gene lost 5 bases and the J gene lost 2 bases, with 9 bases spanning the gap. CDR1 is MRHNA, CDR2 SNTAGT, per germline. The CDR3 loop reads CASSFDRNTEAFF. In DNA, the CDR3 is TGTGCCAGCAGTTTTGACAGAAACACTGAAGCTTTCTTT.

This clone occurred a few times. The V gene is TRBV5-6, the J gene TRBJ1-2; a possible D gene is TRBD1 (5 bases). This CDR3 has 11 amino acids. The ends were cut back, 5 bases at V and 8 bases at J, with 10 bases in the middle. The V gene's germline CDR1 is SGHDT and CDR2 YYEEEE. Here the CDR3 reads CASSPGRGYTF. CDR3 coding DNA: TGTGCCAGCAGTCCAGGGAGGGGCTACACCTTC.

Here the CDR3 reads CASSLAGDRAHEQYF. The CDR3 DNA is TGCGCCAGCAGCTTGGCCGGGGACAGGGCCCACGAGCAGTACTTC. The chain combines TRBV5-1 with TRBJ2-7; TRBD1 agrees at 9 bases. From germline, CDR1 is SGHRS and CDR2 YFSETQ. Losses at the gene ends were 0 bases for V and 5 bases for J; bases not matched to a gene: 6. This CDR3 comprises 15 residues.

The V call is TRBV5-1, the J call TRBJ2-3; D ambiguous. From germline, CDR1 is SGHRS and CDR2 YFSETQ. This CDR3 comprises 14 residues. The V gene lost 7 bases and the J gene lost 5 bases, with 17 bases spanning the gap. Here the CDR3 DNA reads TGCGCCAGCCTCTTGGGGTCTAGTGGAGATACGCAGTATTTT. Encoded protein: CASLLGSSGDTQYF.

In DNA, the CDR3 is TGCAGCGTTAGACAGGCTAATGAAAAACTGTTTTTT. It codes for CSVRQANEKLFF. The J gene is TRBJ1-4, the V gene TRBV29-1; a weak D match, TRBD1 (6 bases). The CDR3 has 12 amino acids. Germline values: CDR1 SQVTM, CDR2 ANQGSEA. The ends were cut back, 5 bases at V and 3 bases at J, with 7 bases in the middle.

The rearrangement joins TRBV19 to TRBJ2-7, with 10 nucleotides matching TRBD1. V dropped 5 bases and J dropped 3; count of bases not matched to a gene: 1. Germline lookup yields CDR1 LNHDA and CDR2 SQIVND (reference sequence). This CDR3 contains 13 residues. CDR3 in DNA: TGTGCCAGTAGTGGGACAGGGGTCTACGAGCAGTACTTC. It specifies CASSGTGVYEQYF.

This CDR3 reads CATSIGLGPYEQYF. CDR3 DNA: TGTGCCACCAGCATCGGACTTGGCCCCTACGAGCAGTACTTC. The V call is TRBV15, the J call TRBJ2-7, with D possibly being TRBD2 (5 bases). The CDR3 is 14 amino acids. V dropped 4 bases and J dropped 2 bases, with 12 bases sitting between them. Germline lookup yields CDR1 LNHNV and CDR2 YYDKDF (reference sequence).